This is a list of T cell receptor beta chains from one sample in a study of shared clonotypes between healthy human individuals. Data came from immunoSEQ multiplex PCR; TCRdb stores just in-frame clones and leaves some out. Of around 510,000 clones in the sample, about 96% were seen once. Source material: naive CD4+ T cells sorted from blood. The origin of the receptors is a woman in her 30s in good health. The CDR3 runs from the conserved cysteine through the conserved F or W. The D gene is left open where the match is weak. Clone size appears in some rows only: once, few, many, or a class for an expanded clone.

CASSLIWDSGKMNTEAFF TGTGCCAGCAGTTTGATTTGGGACAGCGGAAAGATGAACACTGAAGCTTTCTTT NA TRBV28 TRBD1 TRBJ1-1
CASSARLAGQETQYF TGTGCCAGCAGCGCCCGACTAGCGGGCCAAGAGACCCAGTACTTC NA TRBV7-7 TRBD2 TRBJ2-5
CASSQTAGGREQFF TGTGCCAGCAGCCAGACGGCGGGAGGGCGTGAGCAGTTCTTC NA TRBV11-3 TRBD2 TRBJ2-1
CASSFGGYNEKLFF TGCGCCAGCAGCTTCGGGGGGTATAATGAAAAACTGTTTTTT NA TRBV5-1 NA TRBJ1-4
CASSGDNYGYTF TGTGCCAGTAGCGGGGATAACTATGGCTACACCTTC few TRBV19 NA TRBJ1-2
CASSPLAGSTDTQYF TGTGCCAGCTCACCATTGGCGGGGAGCACAGATACGCAGTATTTT NA TRBV18 NA TRBJ2-3
CASSPAGTYEQYF TGCGCCAGCAGCCCGGCGGGAACCTACGAGCAGTACTTC NA TRBV5-1 NA TRBJ2-7
CASSYAGDRISPLHF TGTGCCAGCAGTTACGCCGGGGACAGGATTTCACCCCTCCACTTT NA TRBV6-5 TRBD1 TRBJ1-6
CASSQVQGVTYEQYF TGCGCCAGCAGCCAAGTGCAGGGGGTGACCTACGAGCAGTACTTC NA TRBV4-1 TRBD1 TRBJ2-7
CARNEGSKPHEQYF TGTGCCAGAAACGAGGGTTCAAAGCCCCACGAGCAGTACTTC NA TRBV7-6 NA TRBJ2-7
CASSIRGFYEQYF TGTGCCAGTAGTATACGAGGTTTCTACGAGCAGTACTTC NA TRBV19 NA TRBJ2-7
CASSPGRQGQYF TGTGCCAGCAGCCCGGGACGGCAGGGGCAGTATTTT NA TRBV28 NA TRBJ2-3
CASSLIRGQYEQYF TGTGCCAGCAGTTTAATCCGGGGTCAGTACGAGCAGTACTTC NA TRBV28 NA TRBJ2-7
CASSLNAAGWGNTEAFF TGTGCCAGCAGTTTAAACGCGGCAGGGTGGGGGAACACTGAAGCTTTCTTT once TRBV27 NA TRBJ1-1
CASSFLGDQPQHF TGTGCCAGCAGCTTTTTGGGGGATCAGCCCCAGCATTTT NA TRBV7-9 NA TRBJ1-5
CASSLSQGSARLDTEAFF TGCGCCAGCAGCTTGTCCCAGGGTTCGGCCCGACTAGACACTGAAGCTTTCTTT NA TRBV5-1 NA TRBJ1-1
CASRRPSGRNNEQFF TGCGCCAGCAGGCGCCCTAGCGGGAGGAACAATGAGCAGTTCTTC NA TRBV5-1 TRBD2 TRBJ2-1
CASSPPWVAGGQETQYF TGTGCCAGCTCACCACCTTGGGTAGCCGGGGGCCAAGAGACCCAGTACTTC once TRBV18 NA TRBJ2-5
CASSQSTVSVGANVLTF TGCGCCAGCAGCCAATCAACGGTGAGCGTTGGGGCCAACGTCCTGACTTTC NA TRBV4-1 NA TRBJ2-6
CASSRDSLTYNEQFF TGTGCCAGCAGCCGGGACTCCCTGACCTACAATGAGCAGTTCTTC NA TRBV7-9 NA TRBJ2-1
CASNPDGLASGYTF TGCGCCAGCAATCCGGACGGTTTAGCATCTGGCTACACCTTC NA TRBV4-1 NA TRBJ1-2
CASRWGTSGYNEQFF TGTGCCAGCAGGTGGGGGACTAGCGGATACAATGAGCAGTTCTTC NA TRBV6-1 TRBD2 TRBJ2-1
CASSTGLINEQFF TGTGCCAGTAGTACCGGACTTATCAATGAGCAGTTCTTC NA TRBV19 NA TRBJ2-1
CASSRSGGVRQPQHF TGTGCCAGCAGCCGCTCAGGGGGCGTTAGGCAGCCCCAGCATTTT NA TRBV27 TRBD1 TRBJ1-5
CASSRVLDQPQHF TGTGCCAGCAGTAGGGTTTTAGATCAGCCCCAGCATTTT NA TRBV2 NA TRBJ1-5
CASSYSRGSLDEQYF TGTGCCAGCAGTTACTCGAGGGGTTCCTTGGACGAGCAGTACTTC once TRBV6-6 NA TRBJ2-7
CATRPTRGQPQHF TGTGCCACCCGACCGACAAGGGGTCAGCCCCAGCATTTT NA TRBV28 NA TRBJ1-5
CASSQPTRTYEQYF TGCGCCAGCAGCCAACCGACACGGACCTACGAGCAGTACTTC NA TRBV4-1 NA TRBJ2-7
CASSPEVSGPQHF TGCGCCAGCAGCCCAGAAGTGTCGGGGCCCCAGCATTTT NA TRBV4-1 NA TRBJ1-5
CASSLVPTPKNTEAFF TGTGCCAGCAGCTTGGTCCCCACCCCCAAGAACACTGAAGCTTTCTTT NA TRBV5-4 NA TRBJ1-1
CASRPIESNQPQHF TGTGCCAGCAGACCCATCGAAAGCAATCAGCCCCAGCATTTT NA TRBV7-9 NA TRBJ1-5
CASRASGTAYEQYF TGTGCCAGCAGGGCTAGCGGGACGGCCTACGAGCAGTACTTC NA TRBV7-2 TRBD2 TRBJ2-7
CASSVDVGSYEQYF TGTGCCAGCAGCGTAGATGTTGGCTCCTACGAGCAGTACTTC NA TRBV9 NA TRBJ2-7
CASSVMGTEHLEAFF TGTGCCAGCAGTGTGATGGGGACGGAACACCTTGAAGCTTTCTTT NA TRBV7-8 NA TRBJ1-1
CASSYAGQGSHEQYF TGTGCCAGCAGTTACGCGGGACAGGGTTCCCACGAGCAGTACTTC once TRBV6-5 TRBD1 TRBJ2-7
CASSLKETQYF TGTGCCAGCAGCTTGAAGGAGACCCAGTACTTC NA TRBV5-8 NA TRBJ2-5
CASSLGTGRTVYGYTF TGTGCCAGCAGCCTAGGGACAGGCCGCACTGTCTATGGCTACACCTTC NA TRBV7-8 TRBD1 TRBJ1-2